These 20 T cell receptor beta chains originate from one sample sequenced in a study of T cells in Graves' hyperthyroidism and ophthalmopathy. Researchers amplified the TCR beta CDR3 regions from RNA transcripts. HTBI primers drove first-round RT-PCR of the TCR CDR3. TCRdb re-analysed the multiplex PCR reads in MiXCR, keeping a single row per CDR3 protein. In the table there are hundreds of thousands of distinct CDR3 sequences, around 40% of which are singletons. The material sequenced was blood. All receptors come from a woman in her 40s with Graves' hyperthyroidism.

This clonotype was picked up a small number of times. V gene TRBV20-1 combines with J gene TRBJ1-2; D is possibly TRBD1 (6 bases). The germline gives CDR1 DFQATT, CDR2 SNEGSKA (reference sequence). V lost 0 bases, J lost 6 bases, and 17 bases lay in between. The CDR3 length is 15 residues. The CDR3 bases are TGCAGTGCTAGAGATTTAGTGGGGGGGGCCCATGGCTACACCTTC. Its translation: CSARDLVGGAHGYTF.

The chain carries TRBV10-3 and TRBJ1-4; D may be TRBD1 (5 bases). The germline V and J ends were trimmed by 10 bases and 4 bases, with 13 bases remaining between them. There are 13 residues in the CDR3. The germline V gene has CDR1 ENHRY and CDR2 SYGVKD. The CDR3 loop reads CATLREHNEKLFF. The CDR3 bases are TGTGCCACCCTCAGGGAGCATAATGAAAAACTGTTTTTT.

In this sample, this clonotype turned up a few times. An end of the junction does not agree with germline; a read error may underlie this. The chain joins TRBV10-3 to TRBJ1-4, with a possible D match to TRBD1 (6 bases). The V gene's germline CDR1 is ENHRY and CDR2 SYGVKD. The CDR3 has 15 amino acids. This chain's CDR3 is CASSPYDRPREKLFF. The CDR3 region has the DNA TGTGCCAGCAGTCCCTATGACAGGCCCCGAGAAAAACTGTTTTTT.

This clonotype was seen ten or more times. Relative to the germline gene, one junction end is altered; a read error may explain this. The chain is built from TRBV7-7 and TRBJ2-6; the D is unclear. The CDR3 is made up of 16 amino acids. Germline V gene lookup returns CDR1 SSHAT and CDR2 FNYEAQ (reference sequence). The CDR3 nucleotides read TGTGCTAGCAGCTTAGACTCTTACTCTGGGGCCAACGTCCTGACTTTC. Protein product: CASSLDSYSGANVLTF.

The rearrangement links TRBV29-1 to TRBJ2-2; D assignment may be TRBD1 or TRBD2 (6 bases each). The CDR3 is 13 amino acids. The V gene lost 6 bases and the J gene lost 7 bases, with 15 bases spanning the gap. Per the germline V gene, CDR1 is SQVTM and CDR2 is ANQGSEA. CDR3: CSVGGYGGGELFF. In nucleotides, the CDR3 is TGCAGCGTAGGGGGGTACGGTGGCGGGGAGCTGTTTTTT.

This clonotype was detected ten times or more. This chain links TRBV12-3 or TRBV12-4 with TRBJ2-5, with 8 nucleotides matching TRBD1. With V trimmed by 7 bases and J by 4 bases, 11 bases remained unmatched. The CDR3 is 15 residues long. The CDR3 protein is CASTQSTGTGETQYF. Here the CDR3 DNA reads TGTGCCAGCACCCAATCGACAGGGACAGGAGAGACCCAGTACTTC.

The rearrangement joins TRBV9 to TRBJ1-1; a possible D gene is TRBD1 (5 bases). Germline CDR1 reads SGDLS; CDR2 reads YYNGEE. Trimming took 7 bases from V and 6 from J, leaving 25 bases between them. The CDR3 contains 16 residues. The CDR3 DNA reads as TGTGCCAGCTCACCCCGTCCCCCCGGGACGACCGCTGAAGCTTTCTTT. Protein sequence: CASSPRPPGTTAEAFF.

The rearrangement uses TRBV20-1 and TRBJ1-2, with TRBD1 as a possible D gene (5 bases). The germline CDR1 and CDR2 sequences are DFQATT and SNEGSKA (reference sequence). The CDR3 extends over 15 amino acids. V gave up 0 bases and J gave up 2 bases, with 13 bases separating them. CDR3 sequence: CSARDGAGRNYGYTF. As DNA, the CDR3 is TGCAGTGCTAGAGATGGGGCAGGGCGGAACTATGGCTACACCTTC.

The chain recombines TRBV19 with TRBJ1-1; D unclear. Germline assignment: CDR1 LNHDA and CDR2 SQIVND (reference sequence). The germline V and J ends were trimmed by 2 bases and 1 base, with 8 bases remaining between them. The CDR3 is 14 amino acids. The CDR3 DNA is TGTGCCAGTAGTATATATAACCAGAACACTGAAGCTTTCTTT. Its protein is CASSIYNQNTEAFF.

This clonotype was counted only a few times. This chain connects TRBV29-1 to TRBJ1-2, with 10 bases that match TRBD1. The trim removed 8 bases at V and 8 bases at J, leaving 11 bases unmatched. The CDR3 covers 13 residues. CDR1 and CDR2 (germline): SQVTM, ANQGSEA. The CDR3 DNA is TGCAGCCACCATCAAGACAGGGGGCGCGGCTACACCTTC. Protein: CSHHQDRGRGYTF. The whole variable domain, filled in from reference TRBV29-1 and TRBJ1-2, reads SAVISQKPSRDICQRGTSLTIQCQVDSQVTMMFWYRQQPGQSLTLIATANQGSEATYESGFVIDKFPISRPNLTFSTLTVSNMSPEDSSIYLCSHHQDRGRGYTFGSGTRLTVV.

This chain joins TRBV19 and TRBJ2-2, with D unresolved. Between the trimmed V and J ends, which lost 3 bases and 4 bases, there was a span of 9 bases. The germline V gene encodes CDR1 LNHDA and CDR2 SQIVND (reference sequence). CDR3 length: 14 amino acids. For the CDR3, the DNA is TGTGCCAGTAGTATTCGAGAAACCACCGGGGAGCTGTTTTTT. Translated: CASSIRETTGELFF. The full variable domain, with the rest looked up from reference TRBV19 and TRBJ2-2, is DGGITQSPKYLFRKEGQNVTLSCEQNLNHDAMYWYRQDPGQGLRLIYYSQIVNDFQKGDIAEGYSVSREKKESFPLTVTSAQKNPTAFYLCASSIRETTGELFFGEGSRLTVL.

The chain joins TRBV7-9 to TRBJ2-7; TRBD1 agrees at 8 bases. With 4 bases clipped from V and 3 bases from J, the junction kept 8 bases outside the gene matches. This CDR3 contains 15 residues. The germline CDR1 and CDR2 sequences are SEHNR and FQNEAQ (reference sequence). The CDR3 loop reads CASSSPWDRNYEQYF. The CDR3 DNA is TGTGCCAGCAGCTCACCTTGGGACAGGAACTACGAGCAGTACTTC. Filled out from reference TRBV7-9 and TRBJ2-7, the complete variable domain reads DTGVSQNPRHKITKRGQNVTFRCDPISEHNRLYWYRQTLGQGPEFLTYFQNEAQLEKSRLLSDRFSAERPKGSFSTLEIQRTEQGDSAMYLCASSSPWDRNYEQYFGPGTRLTVT.

This rearrangement joins TRBV4-2 to TRBJ1-5; D possibly corresponds to TRBD1 (6 bases). The CDR3 length is 15 residues. Trimming pared 3 bases from V and 3 bases from J, leaving 12 bases between. Germline-derived CDR1 and CDR2 are LGHNA and YNFKEQ. For the CDR3, the DNA is TGTGCCAGCAGCCAGGATGGACAGTTCAATCAGCCCCAGCATTTT. Its protein product is CASSQDGQFNQPQHF.

This clonotype was counted ten times or more. V usage is TRBV2 and J usage is TRBJ1-5; D gene uncertain. CDR1 and CDR2 from the germline V gene are SNHLY and FYNNEI. The CDR3 has 12 residues. V was cut by 5 bases and J by 9 bases, with 11 bases left in between. The DNA for the CDR3 is TGTGCCAGCAGTTTAGACCCGGGGCCCCAGCATTTT. Protein product: CASSLDPGPQHF.

The chain couples TRBV24-1 to TRBJ2-3; D perhaps matches TRBD2 (6 bases). V shed 3 bases and J shed 2 bases, with 14 bases lying between them. The CDR3 is 16 amino acids. In germline, CDR1 is KGHDR, CDR2 SFDVKD. The CDR3 nucleotides are TGTGCCACCAGTGATGTGCGGGACTTCCCCACAGATACGCAGTATTTT. Amino acids: CATSDVRDFPTDTQYF.

The chain recombines TRBV7-9 with TRBJ1-3; 10 positions agree with TRBD1. This CDR3 is 16 amino acids long. The trim removed 2 bases at V and 2 bases at J, leaving 3 bases unmatched. Germline V gene lookup returns CDR1 SEHNR and CDR2 FQNEAQ (reference sequence). The chain's CDR3 is CASSLSGTGAGNTIYF. CDR3 nucleotide sequence: TGTGCCAGCAGCTTATCGGGGACAGGGGCTGGAAACACCATATATTTT.

The V and J genes are TRBV27 and TRBJ1-5; D unclear. Per germline, CDR1 MNHEY and CDR2 SMNVEV (reference sequence). This CDR3 is built from 14 residues. V was trimmed by 5 bases and J by 1 base, leaving 9 bases between them. The CDR3 loop reads CASSKKDSNQPQHF. As DNA, the CDR3 is TGTGCCAGCAGTAAAAAGGACAGCAATCAGCCCCAGCATTTT.

This clonotype was seen more than once but under ten times. The chain links TRBV12-3 or TRBV12-4 to TRBJ1-2; D is unclear. The CDR3 is 15 residues long. Trimming pared 1 base from V and 6 bases from J, leaving 15 bases between. CDR3 bases: TGTGCCAGCAGTTTAGAGGGCAACCCCACCAATGGCTACACCTTC. This sequence encodes CASSLEGNPTNGYTF.

The CDR3 loop is CASSSRQGAQKAFF. The CDR3 DNA reads TGTGCCAGCAGCTCCAGACAGGGAGCCCAGAAAGCTTTCTTT. The chain links TRBV7-9 to TRBJ1-1, with 7 nucleotides matching TRBD1. V was pared by 4 bases and J by 9 bases, with 11 bases of the junction left unmatched. CDR1 and CDR2 from the germline V gene are SEHNR and FQNEAQ (reference sequence). This CDR3 region has 14 residues.

This clonotype has more than one count but fewer than ten. This chain links TRBV5-1 with TRBJ1-2; D not resolved. The CDR3 is 16 amino acids. The germline gives CDR1 SGHRS, CDR2 YFSETQ. V was trimmed by 1 base and J by 0 bases, leaving 13 bases between them. The CDR3 region has the DNA TGCGCCAGCAGCTTGCTAGTGGGCCGAGCTAACTATGGCTACACCTTC. Translation gives CASSLLVGRANYGYTF.